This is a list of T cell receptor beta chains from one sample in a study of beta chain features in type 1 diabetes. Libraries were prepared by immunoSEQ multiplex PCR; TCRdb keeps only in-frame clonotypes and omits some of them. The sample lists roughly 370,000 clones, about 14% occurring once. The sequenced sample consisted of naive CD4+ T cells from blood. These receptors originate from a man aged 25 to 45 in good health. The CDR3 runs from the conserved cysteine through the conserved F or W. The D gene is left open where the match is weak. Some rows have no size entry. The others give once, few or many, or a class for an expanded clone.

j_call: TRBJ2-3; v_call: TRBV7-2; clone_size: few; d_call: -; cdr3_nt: TGTGCCAGCAGCTTAGGAGTCCCGGGGGCCAAAGATACGCAGTATTTT; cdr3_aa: CASSLGVPGAKDTQYF
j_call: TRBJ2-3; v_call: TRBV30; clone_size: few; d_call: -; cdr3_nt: TGTGCCTGGAGCAGGAGGACAGATACGCAGTATTTT; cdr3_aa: CAWSRRTDTQYF
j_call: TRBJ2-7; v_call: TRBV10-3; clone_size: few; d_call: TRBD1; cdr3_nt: TGTGCCATCGGACAGGGGATGTACGAGCAGTACTTC; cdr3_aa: CAIGQGMYEQYF
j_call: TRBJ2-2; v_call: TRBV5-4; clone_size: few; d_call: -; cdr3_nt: TGTGCCAGCAGCTGGGGCAGAGCGAACACCGGGGAGCTGTTTTTT; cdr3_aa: CASSWGRANTGELFF
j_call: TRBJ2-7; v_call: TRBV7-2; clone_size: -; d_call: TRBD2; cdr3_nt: TGTGCCAGCAGCACGCCCGGGACTAAGTCCTACGAGCAGTACTTC; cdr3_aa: CASSTPGTKSYEQYF
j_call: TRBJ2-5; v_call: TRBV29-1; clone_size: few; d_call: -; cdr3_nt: TGCAGCGTTGAAGGCTGGGACACTCGGGAGACCCAGTACTTC; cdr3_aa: CSVEGWDTRETQYF
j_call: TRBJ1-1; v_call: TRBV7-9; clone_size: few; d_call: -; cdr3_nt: TGTGCCAGCATCTTAGCAGGGGCGGGGTACACTGAAGCTTTCTTT; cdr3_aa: CASILAGAGYTEAFF
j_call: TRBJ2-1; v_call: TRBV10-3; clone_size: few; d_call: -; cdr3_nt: TGTGCCATCAGTGAGCCCCGGGGAGAGTTTGGAAATGAGCAGTTCTTC; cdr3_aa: CAISEPRGEFGNEQFF
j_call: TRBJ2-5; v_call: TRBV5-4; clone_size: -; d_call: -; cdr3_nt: TGTGCCAGCGATGTTGGGGGACAAGAGACCCAGTACTTC; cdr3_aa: CASDVGGQETQYF
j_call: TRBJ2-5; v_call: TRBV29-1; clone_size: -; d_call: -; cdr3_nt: TGCAGCGTTGTCAGAGTCTGGACAGTGACTCAAGAGACCCAGTACTTC; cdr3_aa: CSVVRVWTVTQETQYF
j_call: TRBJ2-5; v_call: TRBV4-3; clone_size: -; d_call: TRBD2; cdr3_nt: TGCGCCAGCAGCCAAGATAGGGCGGGAGGCGGGGAGACCCAGTACTTC; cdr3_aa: CASSQDRAGGGETQYF
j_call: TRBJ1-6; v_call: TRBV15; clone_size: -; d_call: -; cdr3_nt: TGTGCCACCAGCAGAGATCGAGCCCCGATCTCACCCCTCCACTTT; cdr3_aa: CATSRDRAPISPLHF
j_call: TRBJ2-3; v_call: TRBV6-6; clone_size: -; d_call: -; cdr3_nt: TGTGCCAGCAGTAGTCCCGGAACAGATACGCAGTATTTT; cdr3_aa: CASSSPGTDTQYF
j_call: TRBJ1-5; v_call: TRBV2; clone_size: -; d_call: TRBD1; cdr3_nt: TGTGCCAGCAGTGAAGCTGGCAGGGGGCTTCAGCCCCAGCATTTT; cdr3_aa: CASSEAGRGLQPQHF
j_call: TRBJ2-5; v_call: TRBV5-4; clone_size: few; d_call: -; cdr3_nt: TGTGCCAGCAGACCGAGGGAGGAAGAGACCCAGTACTTC; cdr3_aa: CASRPREEETQYF
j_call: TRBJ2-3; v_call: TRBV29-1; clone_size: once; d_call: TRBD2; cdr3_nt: TGCAGCGTTTCCCTAGCGGGAGTCACAGATACGCAGTATTTT; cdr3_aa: CSVSLAGVTDTQYF
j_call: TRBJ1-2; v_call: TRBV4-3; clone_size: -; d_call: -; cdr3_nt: TGCGCCAGCAGCCAACCCACAGGCGACTATGGCTACACCTTC; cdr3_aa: CASSQPTGDYGYTF
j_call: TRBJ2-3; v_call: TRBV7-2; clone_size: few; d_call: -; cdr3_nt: TGTGCCAGCAGCTTAGTGGCAGGTGGGCCAGATACGCAGTATTTT; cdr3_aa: CASSLVAGGPDTQYF
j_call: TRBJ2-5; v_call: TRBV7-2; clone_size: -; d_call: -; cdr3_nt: TGTGCCAGCAGCGGACGACTCCGTCAAGAGACCCAGTACTTC; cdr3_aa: CASSGRLRQETQYF
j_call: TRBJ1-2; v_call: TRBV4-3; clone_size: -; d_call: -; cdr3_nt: TGCGCCAGCAGTCCCGGGGCTGGGCAGGGGAACTATGGCTACACCTTC; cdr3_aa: CASSPGAGQGNYGYTF
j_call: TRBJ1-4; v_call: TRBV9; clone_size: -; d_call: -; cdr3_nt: TGTGCCAGCAGCGTAGGGGACTATGAAAAACTGTTTTTT; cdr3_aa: CASSVGDYEKLFF
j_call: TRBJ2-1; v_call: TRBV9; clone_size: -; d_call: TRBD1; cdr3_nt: TGTGCCAGCAGCGTAGGACAGGGGGGTTACAATGAGCAGTTCTTC; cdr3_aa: CASSVGQGGYNEQFF
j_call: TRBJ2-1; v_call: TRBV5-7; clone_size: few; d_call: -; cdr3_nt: TGTGGCACCACTAACAACAATGAGCAGTTCTTC; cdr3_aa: CGTTNNNEQFF
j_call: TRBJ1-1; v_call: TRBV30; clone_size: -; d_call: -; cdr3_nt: TGTGCCTGGAGCTCGTACAGATCTGAAGCTTTCTTT; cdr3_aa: CAWSSYRSEAFF
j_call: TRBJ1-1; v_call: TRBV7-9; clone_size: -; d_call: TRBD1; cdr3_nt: TGTGCCAGCAGCTTAGAGGCAGGGGGCCGGACTGAAGCTTTCTTT; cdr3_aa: CASSLEAGGRTEAFF
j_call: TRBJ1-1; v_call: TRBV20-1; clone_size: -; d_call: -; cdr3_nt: TGCAGTGCTAGTCAGAACACTGAAGCTTTCTTT; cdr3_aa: CSASQNTEAFF
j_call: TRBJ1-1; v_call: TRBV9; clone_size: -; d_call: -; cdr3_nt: TGTGCCAGCAGCGTAGATCCGGGATCTGTCGCTGAAGCTTTCTTT; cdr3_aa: CASSVDPGSVAEAFF
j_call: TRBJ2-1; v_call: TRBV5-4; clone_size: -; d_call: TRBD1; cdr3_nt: TGTGCCAGCAGCCCCCAACAGGGGACCTACAATGAGCAGTTCTTC; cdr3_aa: CASSPQQGTYNEQFF
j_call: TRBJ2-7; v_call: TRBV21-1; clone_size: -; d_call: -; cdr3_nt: TGTGCCAGCAGCCCCACGAGCGGGGGGCCGAGGTATCTCGAGCAGTACTTC; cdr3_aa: CASSPTSGGPRYLEQYF
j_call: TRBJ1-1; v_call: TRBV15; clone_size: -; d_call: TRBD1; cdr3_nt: TGTGCCACCAGCAGAGACTCGGGACAGCGGGCTTTCTTT; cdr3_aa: CATSRDSGQRAFF
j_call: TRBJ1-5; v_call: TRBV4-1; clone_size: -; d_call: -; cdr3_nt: TGCGCCAGCAGCCAAGAGGAGAGTCGGGGATATCAGCCCCAGCATTTT; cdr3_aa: CASSQEESRGYQPQHF
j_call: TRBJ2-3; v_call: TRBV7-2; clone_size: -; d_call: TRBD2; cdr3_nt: TGTGCCAGCAGCCAACTAGCGGGAGGGCCAACTAAGCAGTATTTT; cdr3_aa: CASSQLAGGPTKQYF